The next 17 T cell receptor beta chains were all read from a single sample in a study of neurological immune-mediated disorders. TCRdb used MiXCR to reprocess the 5' RACE reads, holding one entry per CDR3 protein. The sample includes 20,000 to 30,000 distinct CDR3 sequences, more than 2% of them seen just once. Sequencing input: PBMCs. The source of these receptors is a woman aged 45 to 65 with multiple sclerosis.

By frequency in the sample, this clonotype is medium-sized. The gene calls are TRBV5-1 and TRBJ2-5; 7 bases are a match to TRBD1. The germline V gene encodes CDR1 SGHRS and CDR2 YFSETQ. The V segment lost 0 bases and the J segment 2 bases; nucleotides outside the gene matches: 4. This CDR3 has 15 amino acids. The CDR3: CASSLDRGRQETQYF. In DNA form, the CDR3 reads TGCGCCAGCAGCTTGGACAGGGGAAGGCAAGAGACCCAGTACTTC.

Comment on this clonotype: Possible read error: a much larger clone is one base away. The chain recombines TRBV7-9 with TRBJ1-4; D unclear. CDR1 is SEHNR and CDR2 is FQNEAQ in the germline V gene (reference sequence). Trimming took off 3 bases at V and 4 bases at J, with 3 bases between the two ends. The CDR3 has 12 residues. As DNA, the CDR3 is TGTGCCAGCAGCTTTAATAATGAAAAACTGTTTTTT. It codes for CASSFNNEKLFF.

By its share, this clonotype is medium-sized. The V and J genes are TRBV5-1 and TRBJ2-2; 10 bases match TRBD2. V lost 5 bases, J lost 0 bases, and 4 bases stayed unmatched. Per the germline V gene, CDR1 is SGHRS and CDR2 is YFSETQ. This CDR3 is built from 16 residues. CDR3 coding DNA: TGCGCCAGCAGGTCAGCGGGAGGGACGAACACCGGGGAGCTGTTTTTT. This gives the protein CASRSAGGTNTGELFF.

This clonotype was picked up many times. V gene TRBV29-1 combines with J gene TRBJ2-7; no firm D call. The CDR3 has 10 residues. Germline CDR1 reads SQVTM; CDR2 reads ANQGSEA. Trimming stripped 7 bases from V and 6 bases from J, with 10 bases between. CDR3 sequence reads: CSAYESEQYF. As DNA, the CDR3 is TGCAGCGCTTACGAGTCCGAGCAGTACTTC.

In its sample, this clonotype was seen many times. This chain connects TRBV20-1 to TRBJ2-3; 15 bases line up with TRBD2. V gave up 6 bases and J gave up 2 bases; unmatched junction bases: 18. Germline values: CDR1 DFQATT, CDR2 SNEGSKA (reference sequence). The CDR3 consists of 20 residues. CDR3 sequence reads: CSAPSRGLAGGREVTDTQYF. The DNA of the CDR3 is TGCAGTGCCCCATCGAGAGGACTAGCGGGAGGGCGAGAGGTCACAGATACGCAGTATTTT.

This clonotype was observed many times. This chain links TRBV20-1 with TRBJ2-5, with 8 bases matching TRBD2. The CDR3 loop spans 15 amino acids. The V segment lost 4 bases and the J segment 4 bases; nucleotides outside the gene matches: 11. CDR1 is DFQATT, CDR2 SNEGSKA, per germline (reference sequence). The CDR3 is CSAISGTQRGETQYF. CDR3 nucleotide sequence: TGCAGTGCTATTAGCGGGACCCAACGGGGAGAGACCCAGTACTTC.

This clonotype was recorded many times. The chain joins TRBV5-6 to TRBJ2-4; 9 positions match TRBD1. Germline V CDR1 and CDR2: SGHDT, YYEEEE. CDR3 length equals 13 residues. The V and J ends lost 4 bases and 11 bases, in that order; junction bases with no gene match: 7. This CDR3 reads CASSLWTGEFQYF. The CDR3 nucleotides read TGTGCCAGCAGCCTTTGGACAGGGGAATTTCAGTACTTC.

This clonotype was counted many times. The genes are TRBV4-1 and TRBJ2-7; 9 bases align to TRBD1. CDR3 size: 14 residues. The V gene end was trimmed by 1 base and the J gene end by 6 bases; junction bases not matched to a gene: 4. Germline assignment: CDR1 MGHRA and CDR2 YSYEKL. DNA of the CDR3: TGCGCCAGCAGCCAAGTGGGACAGGGATTCGAGCAGTACTTC. Its protein is CASSQVGQGFEQYF.

This clonotype was seen at least ten times. V usage is TRBV5-1 and J usage is TRBJ1-3, with D hard to call. Germline-derived CDR1 and CDR2 are SGHRS and YFSETQ. This CDR3 is built from 17 residues. Trimming took off 4 bases at V and 0 bases at J, with 17 bases between the two ends. CDR3 residues: CASSLTSGKDSGNTIYF. The DNA for the CDR3 is TGCGCCAGCAGCCTAACATCGGGGAAGGACTCTGGAAACACCATATATTTT.

This clonotype was found many times. This rearrangement joins TRBV5-1 to TRBJ2-5; maybe TRBD1 (6 bases). The CDR3 has 19 amino acids. Germline-derived CDR1 and CDR2 are SGHRS and YFSETQ. V lost 2 bases and J lost 1, with 24 bases in between. CDR3 loop: CASSFPQLTEGVSQETQYF. The CDR3 nucleotides are TGCGCCAGCAGCTTCCCCCAGTTGACAGAGGGGGTTTCCCAAGAGACCCAGTACTTC.

For this clonotype: One end of the junction is discordant with germline, which a read error may explain. J is TRBJ1-5 and V is TRBV20-1; a possible D gene is TRBD1 (5 bases). The CDR3 consists of 13 residues. Looked up from germline, CDR1 is DFQATT and CDR2 is SNEGSKA (reference sequence). The CDR3 DNA reads as TGCAGTGCCCCGGCCCAGGGCGATCAGCCCCAGAATTTT. This encodes CSAPAQGDQPQNF.

This clonotype came up many times. The V call is TRBV18, the J call TRBJ1-5; possible D gene TRBD1, 6 bases. CDR3 size: 16 residues. V dropped 5 bases and J dropped 1 base, with 15 bases sitting between them. CDR1 and CDR2 (germline): KGHSH, LQKENI. CDR3 residues: CASSLTGPRSNQPQHF. CDR3 in DNA: TGTGCCAGCTCATTAACAGGGCCAAGGAGCAATCAGCCCCAGCATTTT.

This clonotype was counted ten times or more. The chain recombines TRBV29-1 with TRBJ2-5; 10 nucleotides align to TRBD2. This CDR3 has 15 residues. Germline-derived CDR1 and CDR2 are SQVTM and ANQGSEA. The trim removed 6 bases at V and 5 bases at J, leaving 12 bases unmatched. The CDR3 is CSVGVAGGRTETQYF. The CDR3 DNA reads TGCAGCGTGGGCGTAGCGGGGGGCCGGACGGAGACCCAGTACTTC.

Within the sample, this clonotype is medium-sized. The chain links TRBV20-1 to TRBJ2-1; tentatively, D is TRBD1 (5 bases). Trimming cost V 1 base and J 3 bases, with 13 bases left between them. CDR1 and CDR2 (germline): DFQATT, SNEGSKA (reference sequence). There are 15 residues in the CDR3. In DNA form, the CDR3 reads TGCAGTGCTAGAGGCCCGGGCAGGGACTACAATGAGCAGTTCTTC. This codes for CSARGPGRDYNEQFF.

At least ten counts were recorded for this clonotype. The chain recombines TRBV5-1 with TRBJ2-7; the D is unclear. The CDR3 covers 13 residues. V was clipped by 0 bases and J by 2 bases, with 6 bases between them. Germline CDR1 is SGHRS and CDR2 is YFSETQ. The CDR3 protein is CASSLGGTYEQYF. The CDR3 DNA reads TGCGCCAGCAGCTTGGGCGGCACCTACGAGCAGTACTTC.

This clonotype was recorded many times. The chain is built from TRBV20-1 and TRBJ2-5; TRBD1 might be the D (5 bases). There are 13 residues in the CDR3. Germline V lookup: CDR1 DFQATT, CDR2 SNEGSKA (reference sequence). Trimming stripped 5 bases from V and 10 bases from J, with 20 bases between. CDR3 coding DNA: TGCAGTGCTTTGAGAGACAGTCCTCAGGGCCAGTACTTC. Protein: CSALRDSPQGQYF.

This clonotype was counted many times. The chain is built from TRBV12-3 or TRBV12-4 and TRBJ1-2, with D uncertain. The CDR3 is 11 residues long. Trimming took 2 bases from V and 8 from J, leaving 6 bases between them. The CDR3 protein is CASSLLRGYTF. CDR3 nucleotides: TGTGCCAGCAGTTTATTACGAGGCTACACCTTC.